A selection of T cell receptor beta chains follows, all from one sample in a study of T cells in Graves' hyperthyroidism and ophthalmopathy. TCRdb recomputed calls from the multiplex PCR reads with MiXCR, one row per CDR3 protein. The data show a few hundred thousand distinct CDR3 sequences, about 15% seen once. Input material: blood. The receptors derive from a woman aged 60-75 years with Graves' ophthalmopathy. Each CDR3 is given with its conserved first and last residue. Fields, in order: V gene, D gene, J gene, clone size, CDR3 DNA, CDR3 protein. D genes are given only for firm matches. Rows may omit the clone size; those that give it use once, few, many or a size class.

v_gene: TRBV7-2
d_gene: .
j_gene: TRBJ2-7
abundance: many
CDR3nt: TGTGCCAGCACCATTAACGCCGGGATTACTTCCTACGAGCAGTACTTC
CDR3aa: CASTINAGITSYEQYF

v_gene: TRBV6-1
d_gene: TRBD1
j_gene: TRBJ1-4
abundance: .
CDR3nt: TGTGCCAGCAGTCCTCGACAGGGGCCATCCGGGAAACTGTTTTTT
CDR3aa: CASSPRQGPSGKLFF

v_gene: TRBV29-1
d_gene: .
j_gene: TRBJ1-3
abundance: .
CDR3nt: TGCAGCGTTGGCCAAGCCCGAAAAGGAAACACCATATATTTT
CDR3aa: CSVGQARKGNTIYF

v_gene: TRBV9
d_gene: TRBD1
j_gene: TRBJ2-5
abundance: .
CDR3nt: TGTGCCAGCAGCGTAGGGGACAGGGCCTCAGGTCAGACCCAGTACTTC
CDR3aa: CASSVGDRASGQTQYF

v_gene: TRBV7-3
d_gene: .
j_gene: TRBJ2-1
abundance: many
CDR3nt: TGTGCCAGCAGCTTAATGCAGGGTTCGTACAATGAGCAGTTCTTC
CDR3aa: CASSLMQGSYNEQFF

v_gene: TRBV10-3
d_gene: TRBD2
j_gene: TRBJ2-3
abundance: many
CDR3nt: TGTGCCATCAGTGAACGGGGACTAGCGGAAACTGATACGCAGTATTTT
CDR3aa: CAISERGLAETDTQYF

v_gene: TRBV7-9
d_gene: .
j_gene: TRBJ2-7
abundance: .
CDR3nt: TGTGCCAGCAGCTTAATCCAGGGGATGGCCTACGAGCAGTACTTC
CDR3aa: CASSLIQGMAYEQYF

v_gene: TRBV13
d_gene: TRBD1
j_gene: TRBJ2-5
abundance: many
CDR3nt: TGTGCCAGCAGCTTAGCCGGGACAGGACAAGAGACCCAGTACTTC
CDR3aa: CASSLAGTGQETQYF

v_gene: TRBV24-1
d_gene: .
j_gene: TRBJ2-3
abundance: few
CDR3nt: TGTGCCGCCAGTGATCCGTCAGGGCGAGGCGCAGATACGCAGTATTTT
CDR3aa: CAASDPSGRGADTQYF

v_gene: TRBV5-6
d_gene: .
j_gene: TRBJ1-1
abundance: once
CDR3nt: TGTGCCAGCAGCTTGGCTGGGGACACCCCTGAAGCTTTCTTT
CDR3aa: CASSLAGDTPEAFF

v_gene: TRBV2
d_gene: .
j_gene: TRBJ1-5
abundance: few
CDR3nt: TGTGCCAGCAGTGAATTTGGGACACCAGGGCCCCAGCATTTT
CDR3aa: CASSEFGTPGPQHF

v_gene: TRBV7-3
d_gene: .
j_gene: TRBJ2-1
abundance: many
CDR3nt: TGTGCCAGCAGCTTCAAAGGGCAGCCCTACAATGAGCAGTTCTTC
CDR3aa: CASSFKGQPYNEQFF

v_gene: TRBV4-1
d_gene: .
j_gene: TRBJ2-7
abundance: .
CDR3nt: TGCGCCAGCAGCCACCCACGGGGCTCCTACGAGCAGTACTTC
CDR3aa: CASSHPRGSYEQYF

v_gene: TRBV18
d_gene: TRBD2
j_gene: TRBJ2-1
abundance: .
CDR3nt: TGTGCCAGCTCACCGTTTAGCGGGAGGGCCACTGAGCAGTTCTTC
CDR3aa: CASSPFSGRATEQFF

v_gene: TRBV24-1
d_gene: .
j_gene: TRBJ1-2
abundance: few
CDR3nt: TGTGCCACCAGTGATCCTTACGACCCCAGGGGCCCTAACTATGGCTACACCTTC
CDR3aa: CATSDPYDPRGPNYGYTF

v_gene: TRBV3-1
d_gene: TRBD1
j_gene: TRBJ2-7
abundance: many
CDR3nt: TGTGCCAGCAGCCAGGCGACAGGGGCCTACGAGCAGTACTTC
CDR3aa: CASSQATGAYEQYF

v_gene: TRBV7-2
d_gene: .
j_gene: TRBJ1-1
abundance: many
CDR3nt: TGTGCCAGCAGCTTAAGTCGTCTTCACACTGAAGCTTTCTTT
CDR3aa: CASSLSRLHTEAFF

v_gene: TRBV27
d_gene: .
j_gene: TRBJ2-5
abundance: many
CDR3nt: TGTGCCAGCAGTCCCTCCCCCTGGGCAGCCAAGAACCAAGAGACCCAGTACTTC
CDR3aa: CASSPSPWAAKNQETQYF

v_gene: TRBV7-2
d_gene: TRBD1
j_gene: TRBJ1-2
abundance: .
CDR3nt: TGTGCCAGCAGCTTAGCTGGGACAGGGCATGGCTACACCTTC
CDR3aa: CASSLAGTGHGYTF

v_gene: TRBV4-3
d_gene: .
j_gene: TRBJ2-3
abundance: .
CDR3nt: TGCGCCAGCAGCCTCCAGGGGTCAGATACGCAGTATTTT
CDR3aa: CASSLQGSDTQYF

v_gene: TRBV5-1
d_gene: .
j_gene: TRBJ1-1
abundance: many
CDR3nt: TGCGCCAGCAGCTTGGACCGGGGCCGAGAAGCTTTCTTT
CDR3aa: CASSLDRGREAFF

v_gene: TRBV11-2
d_gene: .
j_gene: TRBJ2-1
abundance: many
CDR3nt: TGTGCCAGCAGCTTATTGGACTCCCCTTACTACAATGAGCAGTTCTTC
CDR3aa: CASSLLDSPYYNEQFF

v_gene: TRBV10-3
d_gene: .
j_gene: TRBJ2-3
abundance: few
CDR3nt: TGTGCCATCAGTGGATCAGGGGCGGAAGATACGCAGTATTTT
CDR3aa: CAISGSGAEDTQYF

v_gene: TRBV3-1
d_gene: .
j_gene: TRBJ1-3
abundance: many
CDR3nt: TGTGCCAGCAGCCAACCCTGGGGTTCAGAAAACACCATATATTTT
CDR3aa: CASSQPWGSENTIYF

v_gene: TRBV6-2/TRBV6-3
d_gene: .
j_gene: TRBJ2-1
abundance: .
CDR3nt: TGTGCCAGCAGTTACGGGTTAAGCTCCTACAATGAGCAGTTCTTC
CDR3aa: CASSYGLSSYNEQFF

v_gene: TRBV19
d_gene: .
j_gene: TRBJ2-5
abundance: few
CDR3nt: TGTGCCAGTAGTTACCACAGGGGGGGGCGTCAAGAGACCCAGTACTTC
CDR3aa: CASSYHRGGRQETQYF

v_gene: TRBV6-2/TRBV6-3
d_gene: TRBD2
j_gene: TRBJ2-1
abundance: many
CDR3nt: TGTGCCAGCAGTTTTAGCGGGGGTATTAATGAGCAGTTCTTC
CDR3aa: CASSFSGGINEQFF

v_gene: TRBV28
d_gene: .
j_gene: TRBJ1-6
abundance: .
CDR3nt: TGTACCAGCAGTTCCGGACCCGACTTGGGGAAAACCTATAATTCACCCCTCCACTTT
CDR3aa: CTSSSGPDLGKTYNSPLHF

v_gene: TRBV27
d_gene: TRBD1
j_gene: TRBJ1-3
abundance: .
CDR3nt: TGTGCCAGCAGTTTTGCGGGGACAGCTGGAAACACCATATATTTT
CDR3aa: CASSFAGTAGNTIYF

v_gene: TRBV19
d_gene: TRBD2
j_gene: TRBJ2-1
abundance: .
CDR3nt: TGTGCCAGTAGTAGGAGAACCGGGACTAGCGCAGACAATGAGCAGTTCTTC
CDR3aa: CASSRRTGTSADNEQFF

v_gene: TRBV2
d_gene: .
j_gene: TRBJ1-5
abundance: many
CDR3nt: TGTGCCAGCAGTGGAGGCAGAGATCAGCCCCAGCATTTT
CDR3aa: CASSGGRDQPQHF